This T cell receptor beta chain is drawn from a study of T cells in Graves' hyperthyroidism and ophthalmopathy (dated by TCRdb to between 2017 and 2020). Looking at the study overall: Peripheral blood samples were taken at initial diagnosis, before any treatment was given. TCR V-J signatures able to tell the groups apart were searched for in a discovery cohort of approximately 95 patients, of whom more than 40 had Graves' ophthalmopathy and about 60 had stable Graves' hyperthyroidism. An independent validation cohort of around 19 hyperthyroidism patients and about 16 patients who later progressed to ophthalmopathy tested prospective prediction of ophthalmopathy. For training and testing, the 100 or so patients in the discovery cohort were randomly divided in a 7:3 ratio. The study also compared thyroid tissue and blood T-cell repertoires from several Graves' hyperthyroidism patients. After sampling, hyperthyroidism patients received methimazole starting at 30 mg daily, and ophthalmopathy patients received high-dose intravenous methylprednisolone. TCR Vbeta CDR3 sequencing of 135 peripheral blood samples (43 ophthalmopathy, 75 to 80 hyperthyroidism and roughly 17 progressor patients) is reported in the paper.

Moderately to severely active disease, a Clinical Activity Score of at least 3, a NOSPECS grade of at least 4, and a duration under 3 months were present in ophthalmopathy patients. Exclusion was applied to patients with uncontrolled infections, other autoimmune diseases, pregnancy or lactation. Diagnoses were established on the basis of clinical symptoms, serum thyroxine and TRAb, thyroid ultrasound, and orbital computed tomography. Ficoll-Paque density gradient centrifugation was used to isolate PBMCs from approximately 10 ml of fresh peripheral blood. Total RNA was extracted using Trizol reagent, and RNA quality was assessed on an Agilent 2100 Bioanalyzer. Trimming takes 2 bases from V and 1 base from J, and the germline ends sit 10 bases apart. The germline V gene (reference sequence) sets CDR1 to SGHKS and CDR2 to YYEKEE. The CDR3 runs 14 amino acids, cysteine and phenylalanine included. This entry keeps only the CDR3 DNA: 42 bases, framed from base 1.

This clonotype has a count of ten or more. Its antigen specificity is not known. Base qualities are not at hand, and no much larger clone is one base apart. Amplification of TCR beta CDR3 regions was carried out from RNA transcripts. For the first round of RT-PCR on the TCR CDR3, the HTBI primer set was used together with the Qiagen OneStep RT-PCR kit. A second multiplex PCR round built the libraries, followed by size selection and purification. Libraries were sequenced paired-end with 100 bp reads on an Illumina HiSeq2000. The study's processing was this. SOAPnuke was used to process the raw data, throwing out any read that contained adapters or uncalled bases, had a mean Phred below 15, or lacked an exact constant-primer or identifier match. High-quality paired reads were merged using COPE v1.2.5, and each unique nucleotide sequence was defined as a clonotype. Clonotypes were aligned to IMGT TRBV, TRBD and TRBJ reference segments using MiTCR v1.1. Analysis was restricted to V-J combinations with a frequency above 0.0001, which covered 98% to 99.2% of repertoires. The TCS score was defined as F50 (clonal expansion) divided by E x V (chaos), with BLOSUM62-based TCRdist calculated between CDR3 peptides within each V-J. Welch's t-statistics and random forest reduced some 510 V-J features to fewer than 15, which were used in a naive Bayes classifier (R e1071). The public reads were reprocessed in TCRdb via fastp at Q25 and MiXCR, keeping in-frame beta chains. Rows with a matching CDR3 protein are joined into one entry that keeps the most common DNA and genes. The V and J calls come from TCRdb's annotation, not from the publication. The sample table records 390,000 or so distinct CDR3 sequences; over 12% of these occur just once. Jointly, the top ten make up approximately 13% of the sample.

Summary of the overall study and its limitations: Sample size was not statistically predetermined, and blinding of investigators to group allocation was not performed. A model built on a 13 V-J signature distinguished ophthalmopathy from stable hyperthyroidism, reaching 85% to 90% sensitivity and around 81% specificity in cross-validation and 80%/75% in testing. In validation, progression to ophthalmopathy was predicted by the model with more than 65% sensitivity and just over 72% specificity, a median of roughly six months before onset. Most expanded thyroid clonotypes (frequency above 0.001) were also detected in blood, suggesting blood repertoires may reflect thyroid immune responses.

Material: blood. The chain couples TRBV5-5 to TRBJ2-7, with no D gene named confidently. The sequence derives from a man in his late teens or twenties with Graves' ophthalmopathy. The CDR3 region: CASSFEGSSYEQYF. The bases are TGTGCCAGCAGCTTTGAAGGGTCTTCCTACGAGCAGTACTTC.